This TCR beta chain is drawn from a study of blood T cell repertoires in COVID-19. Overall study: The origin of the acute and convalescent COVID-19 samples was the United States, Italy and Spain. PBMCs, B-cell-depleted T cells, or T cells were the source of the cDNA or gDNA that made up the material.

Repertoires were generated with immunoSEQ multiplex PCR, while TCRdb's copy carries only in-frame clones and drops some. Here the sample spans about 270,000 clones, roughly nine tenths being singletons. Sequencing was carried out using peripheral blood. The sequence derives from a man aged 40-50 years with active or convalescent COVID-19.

The chain's CDR3 is CASSLEGRSPLHF. The CDR3 bases are TGTGCCAGTAGTTTGGAGGGACGTTCACCCCTCCACTTT. The chain couples TRBV19 to TRBJ1-6; weak D call: TRBD1 (5 bases). The CDR3 has 13 residues. Germline V gene data show CDR1 as LNHDA and CDR2 as SQIVND (reference sequence). Trimming removed 5 bases at V and 9 bases at J, with 11 bases between.